This is a list of T cell receptor beta chains from one sample in a study of T cells in Graves' hyperthyroidism and ophthalmopathy. TCRdb redid the calling of the multiplex PCR reads with MiXCR, one entry per CDR3 protein. Here the sample spans about 320,000 distinct CDR3 sequences, around 17% being singletons. The sequencing input was blood. The receptor set was obtained from a man between 25 and 39 years old with Graves' hyperthyroidism. CDR3s leave out the opening cysteine and the closing phenylalanine or tryptophan. Some rows have no size entry. The others give once, few or many, or a class for an expanded clone.

clone size,V gene,J gene,CDR3 protein
many,TRBV12-3/TRBV12-4,TRBJ1-2,ASSTTGFGGYT
many,TRBV3-1,TRBJ2-7,ASSQGSEQY
many,TRBV20-1,TRBJ1-2,SARVPGTGDYGYT
many,TRBV27,TRBJ1-5,ASSRQSNSNQPQH
many,TRBV24-1,TRBJ2-1,ATSATRGEQF
many,TRBV30,TRBJ2-7,AGEGVTSGRPYEQY
few,TRBV19,TRBJ1-4,ARKTGGACEKLF
few,TRBV30,TRBJ2-7,AWGSSSNEQY
.,TRBV20-1,TRBJ2-7,SAFQGANYEQY
many,TRBV12-3/TRBV12-4,TRBJ2-3,ASAAGSDTQY
.,TRBV7-9,TRBJ2-7,ASSLSSSGGPYEQY
.,TRBV12-5,TRBJ1-4,ASGLAPFAGTGDEKLF
many,TRBV4-1,TRBJ2-3,AQEARRTDTQY
few,TRBV9,TRBJ2-7,ARAYEQY
many,TRBV12-3/TRBV12-4,TRBJ2-1,ASRQPGTSALNEQF
.,TRBV7-2,TRBJ2-1,ASSQGQVESYNEQF
.,TRBV19,TRBJ2-3,ASRVRGTVSTDTQY
.,TRBV11-3,TRBJ2-6,ASSLVAFISGANVLT
few,TRBV27,TRBJ2-3,ASSLWDRGPDTQY
many,TRBV5-1,TRBJ2-7,ASSTGQANEQY
many,TRBV28,TRBJ1-2,ASSLFGQENGYT
many,TRBV10-3,TRBJ1-1,AITPGQGNTEAF
few,TRBV20-1,TRBJ2-7,SASLGGGWYEQY
.,TRBV25-1,TRBJ1-1,ATFRGSEAF
.,TRBV6-1,TRBJ1-3,ASSPGNSSGNTIY
.,TRBV7-9,TRBJ2-1,ASSLALAGVSEQF
many,TRBV10-3,TRBJ2-1,AITGEVAGGAQF
few,TRBV30,TRBJ1-1,ACGQGISNTEAS
many,TRBV12-3/TRBV12-4,TRBJ2-7,ASSLGLAELAYEQY
few,TRBV18,TRBJ2-1,ASSTNRGFNYNEQF
few,TRBV19,TRBJ1-5,ASSIRQRWNQPQH
many,TRBV11-2,TRBJ1-2,ASSSAPGAGYGYT
few,TRBV11-2,TRBJ2-1,ASSVAQRGEQF
.,TRBV24-1,TRBJ2-2,ATSDWGDTGELF
many,TRBV7-9,TRBJ2-1,ASSAGGGRSNEQF
many,TRBV6-6,TRBJ2-7,ASSYSTGLGYEQY
many,TRBV6-5,TRBJ2-1,ASSYGRSSYNEQF
few,TRBV5-1,TRBJ2-2,ASYPSAINTGELF
many,TRBV11-1,TRBJ2-3,ASSYDPDTQY
many,TRBV11-2,TRBJ2-3,ASSLAGFNTDTQY
.,TRBV5-1,TRBJ2-3,ASSADRPDTQY
many,TRBV20-1,TRBJ1-1,SAGDGWAF
many,TRBV6-1,TRBJ2-3,ASSFEGDTQY
many,TRBV7-2,TRBJ2-5,ASSWGQGFQETQY
few,TRBV6-6,TRBJ2-7,ASSYGPSYEQY
.,TRBV4-1,TRBJ1-2,ASSQVSDYYGYT
many,TRBV6-6,TRBJ2-2,ASSYRGTANTGELF
.,TRBV11-3,TRBJ2-1,ASTSRGSKLARF
many,TRBV20-1,TRBJ2-7,SARTLTGGDVKQY
few,TRBV9,TRBJ1-1,ASSPSGQMNTEAF
.,TRBV29-1,TRBJ2-7,SVEIGPPYEQY
many,TRBV7-2,TRBJ2-2,ASSLVGGGAHGELF
many,TRBV20-1,TRBJ1-6,SARDRGRSPLH